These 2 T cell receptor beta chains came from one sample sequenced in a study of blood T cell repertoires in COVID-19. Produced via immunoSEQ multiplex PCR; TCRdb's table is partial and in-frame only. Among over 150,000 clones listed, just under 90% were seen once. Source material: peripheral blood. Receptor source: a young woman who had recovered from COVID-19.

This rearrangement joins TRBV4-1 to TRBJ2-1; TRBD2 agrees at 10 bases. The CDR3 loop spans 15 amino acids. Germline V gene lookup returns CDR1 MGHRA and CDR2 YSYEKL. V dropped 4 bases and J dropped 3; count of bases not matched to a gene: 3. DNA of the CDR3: TGCGCCAGCAGCCTACTAGCGGGAAACTACAATGAGCAGTTCTTC. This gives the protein CASSLLAGNYNEQFF.

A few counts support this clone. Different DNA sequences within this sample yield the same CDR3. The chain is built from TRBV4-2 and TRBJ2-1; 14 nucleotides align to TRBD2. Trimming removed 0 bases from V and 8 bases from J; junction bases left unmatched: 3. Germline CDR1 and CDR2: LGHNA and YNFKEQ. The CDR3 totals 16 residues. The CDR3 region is CASSQDGTSGSDEQFF. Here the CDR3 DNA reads TGTGCCAGCAGCCAAGACGGGACTAGCGGGAGCGATGAGCAGTTCTTC.